This entry lists 24 T cell receptor beta chains sequenced from one sample in a study of T cell responses to AZD1222 COVID-19 vaccine. Using immunoSEQ multiplex PCR, the repertoire was profiled, and TCRdb retains in-frame clones only, with some absent. Here the sample table reports over 140,000 clones. The sample comprised peripheral blood. All receptors come from an adult in good health.

The gene calls are TRBV12-5 and TRBJ2-5; weak D call: TRBD2 (6 bases). CDR3 length: 16 amino acids. Trimming removed 1 base from V and 5 bases from J, with 17 bases in between. Germline V gene lookup returns CDR1 LGHNT and CDR2 FRNRAP. The CDR3 sequence is CASGLDVPGLRETQYF. Here the CDR3 DNA reads TGTGCTAGTGGTTTGGACGTACCGGGACTGCGCGAGACCCAGTACTTC.

This chain links TRBV7-3 with TRBJ1-1; no definite D call. V was trimmed by 5 bases and J by 4 bases, leaving 11 bases between them. The CDR3 sequence is 13 residues long. Germline V gene lookup returns CDR1 SGHTA and CDR2 FQGTGA. The CDR3 region has the DNA TGTGCCAGCAGCCCGGGATACTCCACTGAAGCTTTCTTT. Its protein is CASSPGYSTEAFF.

The chain combines TRBV6-2 or TRBV6-3 with TRBJ1-1; D gene uncertain. CDR1 MNHEY and CDR2 SVGEGT come from the germline V gene. V lost 2 bases and J 5 bases, leaving 9 bases between the germline ends. The CDR3 has 13 amino acids. The CDR3 loop is CASSYRAGTEAFF. CDR3 DNA sequence: TGTGCCAGCAGTTACCGGGCGGGGACTGAAGCTTTCTTT.

The chain couples TRBV2 to TRBJ1-2; perhaps TRBD1 as D (5 bases). Germline assignment: CDR1 SNHLY and CDR2 FYNNEI. V lost 3 bases and J lost 8, with 13 bases in between. CDR3 length: 13 residues. CDR3: CASSEIRVIGYTF. The CDR3 DNA follows: TGTGCCAGCAGTGAGATCAGGGTTATCGGCTACACCTTC.

V is TRBV2 and J is TRBJ1-5; no reliable D call. The germline V gene encodes CDR1 SNHLY and CDR2 FYNNEI. The ends were cut back, 1 base at V and 4 bases at J, with 11 bases in the middle. This CDR3 is built from 15 residues. In nucleotides, the CDR3 is TGTGCCAGCAGTGAAGAGGGAGCTAATAATCAGCCCCAGCATTTT. Its protein is CASSEEGANNQPQHF.

This rearrangement joins TRBV5-1 to TRBJ1-4, with D uncertain. Per germline, CDR1 SGHRS and CDR2 YFSETQ. V lost 4 bases and J 0 bases, leaving 7 bases between the germline ends. The CDR3 loop spans 14 amino acids. CDR3 DNA sequence: TGCGCCAGCAGCGTAGGGTCAACTAATGAAAAACTGTTTTTT. Residues: CASSVGSTNEKLFF.

V and J are TRBV7-8 and TRBJ1-1; no clear D. V shed 5 bases and J shed 1 base, with 8 bases lying between them. Germline values: CDR1 SGHVS, CDR2 FQNEAQ. The CDR3 consists of 13 residues. In DNA form, the CDR3 reads TGTGCCAGCAGCCGAATGCAGAACACTGAAGCTTTCTTT. As protein: CASSRMQNTEAFF.

The chain has TRBV7-8 and TRBJ2-5, with D maybe TRBD2 (6 bases). CDR3 length: 16 amino acids. The V end was cut by 5 bases, the J end by 3 bases, with 19 bases between. CDR1 and CDR2 from the germline V gene are SGHVS and FQNEAQ. The CDR3 DNA reads as TGTGCCAGCAGCCGACCCGCCGTGGCGGGGAAAGAGACCCAGTACTTC. Encoded protein: CASSRPAVAGKETQYF.

The chain has TRBV30 and TRBJ2-2, with D unclear. V was clipped by 8 bases and J by 3 bases, with 16 bases between them. CDR1 is GTSNPN and CDR2 is SVGIG in the germline V gene (reference sequence). The length of the CDR3 is 14 residues. This chain's CDR3 is CAAEGFRDTGELFF. For the CDR3, the DNA is TGTGCCGCCGAAGGGTTTAGGGACACCGGGGAGCTGTTTTTT. Together with reference TRBV30 and TRBJ2-2, the CDR3 gives the full variable domain: SQTIHQWPATLVQPVGSPLSLECTVEGTSNPNLYWYRQAAGRGLQLLFYSVGIGQISSEVPQNLSASRPQDRQFILSSKKLLLSDSGFYLCAAEGFRDTGELFFGEGSRLTVL.

J is TRBJ2-1 and V is TRBV20-1; D is possibly TRBD2 (7 bases). The germline CDR1 and CDR2 sequences are DFQATT and SNEGSKA (reference sequence). This CDR3 is 11 amino acids long. Between the trimmed V and J ends, which lost 6 bases and 12 bases, there was a span of 15 bases. The CDR3 coding sequence is TGCAGTGCGCCCCGAGGGGGGGGGCAGTTCTTC. It yields the protein CSAPRGGGQFF.

The CDR3 nucleotides read TGTGCCAGTAGTATAGCGGTGGGGCCCCAAGAGACCCAGTACTTC. This gives the protein CASSIAVGPQETQYF. J is TRBJ2-5 and V is TRBV19; TRBD1 might be the D (5 bases). V lost 1 base, J lost 1 base, and 10 bases lay in between. The CDR3 runs to 15 residues. Germline V gives CDR1 LNHDA, CDR2 SQIVND (reference sequence).

CDR3 loop: CASSLERLRTEAFF. As DNA, the CDR3 is TGTGCCAGCAGCTTAGAAAGATTGAGGACTGAAGCTTTCTTT. V and J are TRBV7-8 and TRBJ1-1; D remains unclear. Germline CDR1 and CDR2: SGHVS and FQNEAQ. V was clipped by 1 base and J by 5 bases, with 11 bases between them. The CDR3 loop spans 14 amino acids.

The gene calls are TRBV19 and TRBJ1-5; D unclear. The germline V gene encodes CDR1 LNHDA and CDR2 SQIVND (reference sequence). There are 16 residues in the CDR3. Between the trimmed V and J ends, which lost 5 bases and 2 bases, there was a span of 16 bases. The DNA of the CDR3 is TGTGCCAGTAGTCTTCAAATAATCCGGGGCAATCAGCCCCAGCATTTT. This sequence encodes CASSLQIIRGNQPQHF.

The chain couples TRBV11-3 to TRBJ2-5, with TRBD2 matching over 8 bases. CDR1 and CDR2 (germline): SGHNT, YENEEA. After removal of 4 bases from V and 3 bases from J, the junction contained 13 bases not matched to a gene. The CDR3 is 17 amino acids. CDR3 protein: CASSSRGGTRGKETQYF. The CDR3 DNA is TGTGCCAGCAGCTCCCGAGGGGGGACTAGGGGGAAAGAGACCCAGTACTTC.

The chain uses TRBV2 and TRBJ2-7; 7 positions agree with TRBD1. Germline trimming cut 6 bases from V and 6 bases from J; bases unmatched to any gene: 17. The CDR3 has 16 residues. Per the germline V gene, CDR1 is SNHLY and CDR2 is FYNNEI. This CDR3 is CASSLNLDRSLGEQYF. The CDR3 DNA sequence: TGTGCCAGCAGCCTAAACCTGGACAGGAGTTTGGGCGAGCAGTACTTC.

The V call is TRBV3-1 (or the pseudogene TRBV3-2), the J call TRBJ1-2; 12 nucleotides align to TRBD1. The CDR3 has 16 residues. Unmatched junction bases numbered 5, after V lost 3 bases and J lost 3 bases. Germline assignment: CDR1 LGHDT and CDR2 YNNKEL (reference sequence). In DNA, the CDR3 is TGTGCCAGCAGCCACCGGGACAGGGGGCGCGACTATGGCTACACCTTC. This encodes CASSHRDRGRDYGYTF.

The J gene is TRBJ1-2, the V gene TRBV18; no clear D. The germline V gene has CDR1 KGHSH and CDR2 LQKENI. Trimming removed 6 bases from V and 8 bases from J, with 16 bases in between. There are 13 residues in the CDR3. DNA of the CDR3: TGTGCCAGCTCTGTGACCCTGGACCGGGGCTACACCTTC. It is translated as CASSVTLDRGYTF.

V is TRBV3-1 (or the pseudogene TRBV3-2) and J is TRBJ1-3, with unresolved D. Between the trimmed V and J ends, which lost 5 bases and 2 bases, there was a span of 4 bases. CDR1 and CDR2 from the germline V gene are LGHDT and YNNKEL (reference sequence). This CDR3 has 12 amino acids. The CDR3 is CASSETGNTIYF. CDR3 coding DNA: TGTGCCAGCAGCGAAACTGGAAACACCATATATTTT.

This sequence joins TRBV5-6 and TRBJ2-2; a weak D match, TRBD1 (5 bases). Trimming pared 4 bases from V and 6 bases from J, leaving 10 bases between. The length of the CDR3 is 13 residues. Germline values: CDR1 SGHDT, CDR2 YYEEEE. The CDR3 DNA follows: TGTGCCAGCAGCCCACAGGCGTCCGGGGAGCTGTTTTTT. This sequence encodes CASSPQASGELFF.

The chain joins TRBV5-5 to TRBJ1-5; maybe TRBD1 (5 bases). Germline V CDR1 and CDR2: SGHKS, YYEKEE (reference sequence). V shed 2 bases and J shed 3 bases, with 9 bases lying between them. The CDR3 runs 14 residues. In DNA form, the CDR3 reads TGTGCCAGCAGCTTTGGGGCAGACAATCAGCCCCAGCATTTT. Amino acids: CASSFGADNQPQHF.

The V gene is TRBV10-3, the J gene TRBJ1-6; D remains unclear. There are 14 residues in the CDR3. Trimming pared 0 bases from V and 7 bases from J, leaving 7 bases between. Germline CDR1 reads ENHRY; CDR2 reads SYGVKD. CDR3 DNA: TGTGCCATCAGTGAGTCGGTGGGGAATTCACCCCTCCACTTT. Translation: CAISESVGNSPLHF.

The chain combines TRBV15 with TRBJ1-1; D gene unclear. V dropped 2 bases and J dropped 2 bases, with 12 bases sitting between them. The CDR3 sequence is 15 residues long. Per germline, CDR1 LNHNV and CDR2 YYDKDF (reference sequence). The CDR3 sequence is CATSRLRAGNTEAFF. In DNA form, the CDR3 reads TGTGCCACCAGCAGACTGCGGGCTGGAAACACTGAAGCTTTCTTT.

The chain uses TRBV6-6 and TRBJ1-5; D not certain. Germline loops: CDR1 MNHNY, CDR2 SVGAGI (reference sequence). The CDR3 consists of 16 residues. Trimming removed 5 bases from V and 0 bases from J, with 14 bases in between. For the CDR3, the DNA is TGTGCCAGCAGTCAAAAGACGGGTTATAGCAATCAGCCCCAGCATTTT. Its protein product is CASSQKTGYSNQPQHF.

The chain joins TRBV28 to TRBJ1-5; D gene ambiguous. The CDR3 has 15 amino acids. Germline V gene sequence: CDR1 MDHEN, CDR2 SYDVKM. Trimming took 2 bases from V and 0 from J, leaving 8 bases between them. CDR3 in amino acids: CASSLIGYSNQPQHF. CDR3 bases: TGTGCCAGCAGTTTAATAGGGTATAGCAATCAGCCCCAGCATTTT.